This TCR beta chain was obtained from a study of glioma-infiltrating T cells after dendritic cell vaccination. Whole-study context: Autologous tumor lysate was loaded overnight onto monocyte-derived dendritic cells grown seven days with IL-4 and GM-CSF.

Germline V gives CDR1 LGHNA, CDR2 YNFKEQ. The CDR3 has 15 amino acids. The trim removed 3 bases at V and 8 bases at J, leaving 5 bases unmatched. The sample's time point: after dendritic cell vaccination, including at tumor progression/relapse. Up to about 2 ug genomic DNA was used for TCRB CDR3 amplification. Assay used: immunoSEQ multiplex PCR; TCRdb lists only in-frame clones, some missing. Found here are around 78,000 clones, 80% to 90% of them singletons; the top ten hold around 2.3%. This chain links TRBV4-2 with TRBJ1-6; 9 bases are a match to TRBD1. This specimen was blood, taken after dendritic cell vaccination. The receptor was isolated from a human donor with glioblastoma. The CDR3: CASSQDRGGYSPLHF. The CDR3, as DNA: TGTGCCAGCAGCCAGGACAGGGGCGGTTATTCACCCCTCCACTTT.